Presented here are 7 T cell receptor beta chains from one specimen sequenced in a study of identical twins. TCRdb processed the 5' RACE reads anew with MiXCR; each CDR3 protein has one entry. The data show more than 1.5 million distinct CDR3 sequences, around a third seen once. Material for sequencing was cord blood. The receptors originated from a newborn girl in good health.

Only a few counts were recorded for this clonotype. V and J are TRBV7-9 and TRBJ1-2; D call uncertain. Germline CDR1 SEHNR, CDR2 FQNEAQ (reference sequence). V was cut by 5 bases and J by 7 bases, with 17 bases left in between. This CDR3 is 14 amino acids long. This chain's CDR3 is CASSGHQASPGYTF. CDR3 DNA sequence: TGTGCCAGCAGCGGTCACCAGGCTTCACCTGGCTACACCTTC.

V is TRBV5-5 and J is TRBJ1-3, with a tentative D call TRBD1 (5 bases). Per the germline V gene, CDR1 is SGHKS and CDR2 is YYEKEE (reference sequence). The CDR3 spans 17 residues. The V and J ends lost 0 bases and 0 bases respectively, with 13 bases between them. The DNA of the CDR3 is TGTGCCAGCAGCTTGGAGTTCTCAGGGATCTCTGGAAACACCATATATTTT. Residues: CASSLEFSGISGNTIYF.

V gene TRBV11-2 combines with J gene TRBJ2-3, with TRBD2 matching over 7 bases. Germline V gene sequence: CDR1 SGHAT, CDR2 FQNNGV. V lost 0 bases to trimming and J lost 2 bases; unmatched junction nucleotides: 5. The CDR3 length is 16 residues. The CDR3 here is CASSLDRTRATDTQYF. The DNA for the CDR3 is TGTGCCAGCAGCTTAGATCGGACTAGGGCCACAGATACGCAGTATTTT.

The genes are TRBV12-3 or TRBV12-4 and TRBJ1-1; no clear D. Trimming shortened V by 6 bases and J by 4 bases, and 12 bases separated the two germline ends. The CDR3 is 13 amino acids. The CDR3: CASRHVSSTEAFF. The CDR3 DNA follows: TGTGCCAGCAGGCATGTCTCGAGCACTGAAGCTTTCTTT.

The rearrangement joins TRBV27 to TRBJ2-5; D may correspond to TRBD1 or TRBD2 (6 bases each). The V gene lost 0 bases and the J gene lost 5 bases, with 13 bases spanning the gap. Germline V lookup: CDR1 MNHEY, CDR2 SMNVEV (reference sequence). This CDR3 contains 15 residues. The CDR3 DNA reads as TGTGCCAGCAGTTTATCGCAGGGGACTTGGGAGACCCAGTACTTC. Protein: CASSLSQGTWETQYF.

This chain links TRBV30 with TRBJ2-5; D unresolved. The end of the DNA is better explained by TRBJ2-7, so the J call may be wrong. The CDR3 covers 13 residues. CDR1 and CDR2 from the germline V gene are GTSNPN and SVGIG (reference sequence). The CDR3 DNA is TGTGCCTGTCGGCGGCCGGATGCCTACGAGCAGTACTTC. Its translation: CACRRPDAYEQYF.

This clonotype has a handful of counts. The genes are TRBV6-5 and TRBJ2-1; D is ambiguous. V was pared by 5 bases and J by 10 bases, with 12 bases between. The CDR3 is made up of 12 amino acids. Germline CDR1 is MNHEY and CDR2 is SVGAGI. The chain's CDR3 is CASSRYLGEQFF. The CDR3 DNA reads TGTGCCAGCAGTCGGTATTTGGGAGAGCAGTTCTTC.